The rows below give T cell receptor beta chains drawn from one sample of a study of memory CD4+ T cells and cytomegalovirus serostatus. The table came from immunoSEQ multiplex PCR; TCRdb's copy has only in-frame clones and leaves some out. The table lists tens of thousands of clones, 60% to 85% of them singletons, with roughly 1.1% in the top ten. The sequenced material came from memory CD4+ T cells from blood. Receptors were obtained from an adult in good health and CMV-seronegative. CDR3s include the opening cysteine and the closing phenylalanine or tryptophan. D genes are given only for firm matches. Clone size is shown for a subset of rows, as once, few, many or a class of expanded clone.

abundance	v_gene	d_gene	j_gene	len	CDR3nt	CDR3aa
-	TRBV6-5	-	TRBJ2-4	14	TGTGCCAGCAGTGACCGGGACACCGAAAACATTCAGTACTTC	CASSDRDTENIQYF
-	TRBV6-6	-	TRBJ2-7	12	TGTGCCAGCAGTTACGGGGAGTACGAGCAGTACTTC	CASSYGEYEQYF
few	TRBV5-6	-	TRBJ1-2	14	TGTGCCAGCAGCTTGTATGGGGCGACGGGTGGCTACACCTTC	CASSLYGATGGYTF
-	TRBV4-3	-	TRBJ2-3	15	TGCGCCAGCAGCCGAGATTATATAATCACAGATACGCAGTATTTT	CASSRDYIITDTQYF
few	TRBV15	-	TRBJ1-1	11	TGTGCCACCAGCAGAGACACTGAAGCTTTCTTT	CATSRDTEAFF
-	TRBV30	-	TRBJ2-1	15	TGTGCCTGGAGTGTACAGGGCGCCTTTGACAATGAGCAGTTCTTC	CAWSVQGAFDNEQFF
-	TRBV4-2	-	TRBJ1-1	18	TGTGCCAGCAGCCAACCAAATCGGCCCCAGTTCATGAACACTGAAGCTTTCTTT	CASSQPNRPQFMNTEAFF
-	TRBV13	-	TRBJ2-3	15	TGTGCCAGCAGGCCGGATAGTGGGGGGGCCGATACGCAGTATTTT	CASRPDSGGADTQYF
-	TRBV5-6	-	TRBJ1-2	14	TGTGCCAGCAGCCCTCAGAGGGGAGCTTATGGCTACACCTTC	CASSPQRGAYGYTF
-	TRBV19	-	TRBJ1-1	12	TGTGCCACCACACCGGGACACGGCGTAGCTTTCTTT	CATTPGHGVAFF
few	TRBV10-3	TRBD2	TRBJ2-3	16	TGTGCCATCAGTGAGTCGGGGGGGATCAGCACAGATACGCAGTATTTT	CAISESGGISTDTQYF
-	TRBV27	TRBD2	TRBJ2-2	17	TGTGCCAGCAGCGGACTAGCGGGAGGGCCGTACACCGGGGAGCTGTTTTTT	CASSGLAGGPYTGELFF
-	TRBV27	-	TRBJ1-1	15	TGTGCCAGCAGTTTATCACCCGGGGGGGGGACTGAAGCTTTCTTT	CASSLSPGGGTEAFF
few	TRBV30	-	TRBJ1-1	11	TGTGCCCTCCGGACACCTCTGAGAGCTTTCTTT	CALRTPLRAFF
-	TRBV2	-	TRBJ1-2	12	TGTGCCAGCAGTAGACCGGGCTATGGCTACACCTTC	CASSRPGYGYTF
-	TRBV7-9	TRBD2	TRBJ2-7	16	TGTGCCAGCAGCTCAGGCGGGGGGGCGCCAATCTACGAGCAGTACTTC	CASSSGGGAPIYEQYF
-	TRBV2	TRBD1	TRBJ1-1	12	TGTGCCAGCATACAGGGGAGCCCTGAAGCTTTCTTT	CASIQGSPEAFF
-	TRBV7-2	-	TRBJ1-3	16	TGTGCCAGCAGCTCTAGCCCGGGGGGCTCTGGAAACACCATATATTTT	CASSSSPGGSGNTIYF
-	TRBV7-3	-	TRBJ1-1	13	TGTGCCAGCAGCAAGACAGCGAACACTGAAGCTTTCTTT	CASSKTANTEAFF
few	TRBV7-2	-	TRBJ1-5	15	TGTGCCAGCAGCTTACAGGGTGTATCCAATCAGCCCCAGCATTTT	CASSLQGVSNQPQHF
-	TRBV2	TRBD1	TRBJ1-2	15	TGTGCCAGCAGCCAAAACCCGACAGGGAGCTCTGGCTACACCTTC	CASSQNPTGSSGYTF
-	TRBV6-1	-	TRBJ2-2	14	TGTGCCAGCTCTCAAGGGTGGAACACCGGGGAGCTGTTTTTT	CASSQGWNTGELFF
-	TRBV2	-	TRBJ2-3	15	TGTGCCAGCAGCCCGGGACTGGCTAGCACAGATACGCAGTATTTT	CASSPGLASTDTQYF
-	TRBV28	TRBD1	TRBJ1-2	15	TGTGCCAGCAGACGACCCAGGGACAGTCTCTATGGCTACACCTTC	CASRRPRDSLYGYTF
-	TRBV6-5	TRBD1	TRBJ1-2	13	TGTGCCACCTATACAAGACAGGGCTATGGCTACACCTTC	CATYTRQGYGYTF
once	TRBV19	TRBD2	TRBJ2-1	15	TGTGCCAGTAGTAGGGCTAGCGGGGCCTTCGGGGAGCAGTTCTTC	CASSRASGAFGEQFF
-	TRBV14	-	TRBJ2-4	17	TGTGCCAGCAGCCAAGCATGGGGCCCGGGCAGTCGGGCCATTCAGTACTTC	CASSQAWGPGSRAIQYF
-	TRBV6-1	-	TRBJ2-1	13	TGTGCCAGCAGTGTACAGGTCCGCAATGAGCAGTTCTTC	CASSVQVRNEQFF
once	TRBV29-1	-	TRBJ2-5	12	TGCAGCGTCAAGCCTGGGGAAGAGACCCAGTACTTC	CSVKPGEETQYF
-	TRBV4-1	TRBD1	TRBJ2-1	14	TGCGCCAGCAGCGTCCCGGACAGGGACAATGAGCAGTTCTTC	CASSVPDRDNEQFF
-	TRBV7-9	TRBD1	TRBJ1-4	15	TGTGCCAGCAGCTTAGACAGGGGGCGGAAGGAAAAACTGTTTTTT	CASSLDRGRKEKLFF
-	TRBV5-1	TRBD1	TRBJ1-1	15	TGCGCCAGCAGCTTAGGTGGGCAGGGGGGGCGTGAAGCTTTCTTT	CASSLGGQGGREAFF
-	TRBV7-2	TRBD1	TRBJ2-1	15	TGTGCCAGCAGCTTAGACAGGGGGCTCTACAATGAGCAGTTCTTC	CASSLDRGLYNEQFF
-	TRBV20-1	-	TRBJ2-7	11	TGCAGTGGGGGTGATTCTTTCGAGCAGTACTTC	CSGGDSFEQYF
-	TRBV7-7	TRBD2	TRBJ2-5	15	TGTGCTAGCAGCCCTAGCGGGGGGAACCAAGAGACCCAGTACTTC	CASSPSGGNQETQYF
-	TRBV6-5	-	TRBJ2-3	11	TGTGCCAGCAGTTACAGAGATACGCAGTATTTT	CASSYRDTQYF
-	TRBV6-5	-	TRBJ1-1	14	TGTGCCAGCAACGGGTATTCCCCTAACACTGAAGCTTTCTTT	CASNGYSPNTEAFF
-	TRBV5-4	TRBD1	TRBJ1-2	15	TGTGCCAGCAGCTGGGATCAGGGGGCAATCTATGGCTACACCTTC	CASSWDQGAIYGYTF
once	TRBV2	-	TRBJ1-2	11	TGTGCCAGCAGTACAGCCTATGGCTACACCTTC	CASSTAYGYTF
-	TRBV6-5	-	TRBJ1-5	15	TGTGCCAGCAGTCCCCGGCGGGGGGCAAATCAGCCCCAGCATTTT	CASSPRRGANQPQHF
-	TRBV11-3	TRBD2	TRBJ2-1	13	TGTGCCAGCAGCTTAGGTGGGGGGGATGAGCAGTTCTTC	CASSLGGGDEQFF
-	TRBV7-2	TRBD1	TRBJ2-2	14	TGTGCCAGCAGCCCCCGACAGGGGTCCGGGGAGCTGTTTTTT	CASSPRQGSGELFF
few	TRBV9	-	TRBJ1-4	16	TGTGCCAGCAGCCCCTCTTTGGGATCAACTAATGAAAAACTGTTTTTT	CASSPSLGSTNEKLFF
-	TRBV10-1	-	TRBJ2-5	12	TGCGCCAGCAGCGCAGGCCAAGAGACCCAGTACTTC	CASSAGQETQYF
-	TRBV7-2	-	TRBJ1-1	14	TGTGCCAGCAGCTTAGATAACAACCTTCTCCGGGCTTTCTTT	CASSLDNNLLRAFF
few	TRBV18	-	TRBJ1-1	16	TGTGCCAGCTCACCTTTAGAGGGCCGCATGAACACTGAAGCTTTCTTT	CASSPLEGRMNTEAFF